The 31 T cell receptor beta chains given below trace back to one sample, sequenced in a study of T-cell reconstitution after alpha-beta-depleted transplantation in children. During its preparation, the TCRbeta library received unique molecular identifiers. TCRdb reprocessed the PCR reads via MiXCR and lists one record per CDR3 protein. This sample has some 600,000 distinct CDR3 sequences, with 16% found just once. The material was PBMCs from the stem cell graft donor, obtained from the stem cell graft. All receptors derive from a human donor who donated a stem cell graft to a child with acute myeloid leukemia.

In this sample, this clonotype turned up a few times. The chain recombines TRBV7-2 with TRBJ1-3; TRBD1 might be the D (5 bases). CDR3 length equals 16 residues. The V and J ends lost 0 bases and 3 bases respectively, with 12 bases between them. Germline CDR1 is SGHTA and CDR2 is FQGNSA. The DNA for the CDR3 is TGTGCCAGCAGCTTAGCGAGGGGAGGCTTTGGAAACACCATATATTTT. This sequence encodes CASSLARGGFGNTIYF.

This clonotype was recorded many times. J is TRBJ2-3 and V is TRBV29-1; TRBD1 matches at 8 bases. The CDR3 sequence is 14 residues long. Germline lookup yields CDR1 SQVTM and CDR2 ANQGSEA. V was clipped by 4 bases and J by 2 bases; unmatched bases: 5. The DNA for the CDR3 is TGCAGCGTTGGGCGGGGACAGGCCACAGATACGCAGTATTTT. As protein: CSVGRGQATDTQYF.

The chain couples TRBV20-1 to TRBJ2-2; TRBD1 is a possible D gene (7 bases). V was pared by 5 bases and J by 3 bases, with 19 bases between. Germline V gives CDR1 DFQATT, CDR2 SNEGSKA (reference sequence). The CDR3 consists of 16 residues. CDR3 in amino acids: CSAQGEEGAYTGELFF. The CDR3 nucleotides are TGCAGTGCTCAGGGGGAGGAGGGGGCCTACACCGGGGAGCTGTTTTTT.

This clonotype was observed at least ten times. This chain uses TRBV5-1 with TRBJ1-5; no firm D call. V lost 4 bases and J lost 5, with 10 bases in between. This CDR3 is built from 13 residues. The germline CDR1 and CDR2 sequences are SGHRS and YFSETQ. CDR3 bases: TGCGCCAGCAGCCTCGGACTTGATCAGCCCCAGCATTTT. It translates to CASSLGLDQPQHF. Complete variable domain (other parts from reference TRBV5-1 and TRBJ1-5): KAGVTQTPRYLIKTRGQQVTLSCSPISGHRSVSWYQQTPGQGLQFLFEYFSETQRNKGNFPGRFSGRQFSNSRSEMNVSTLELGDSALYLCASSLGLDQPQHFGDGTRLSIL.

This clonotype has a handful of counts. The genes are TRBV20-1 and TRBJ2-2; 7 bases align to TRBD1. V was clipped by 7 bases and J by 0 bases; unmatched bases: 14. The CDR3 is made up of 17 amino acids. The germline V gene encodes CDR1 DFQATT and CDR2 SNEGSKA (reference sequence). The CDR3 here is CSVDRARPGANTGELFF. CDR3 nucleotides: TGCAGTGTTGACAGGGCGAGACCAGGCGCGAACACCGGGGAGCTGTTTTTT.

This clonotype showed up many times. V gene TRBV20-1 combines with J gene TRBJ2-3; TRBD2 might be the D (6 bases). The V end was cut by 1 base, the J end by 6 bases, with 14 bases between. The CDR3 has 14 residues. The germline V gene encodes CDR1 DFQATT and CDR2 SNEGSKA (reference sequence). In DNA form, the CDR3 reads TGCAGTGCTAGAGTGTCCGGGGGAGACGATACGCAGTATTTT. Translating gives CSARVSGGDDTQYF.

The V gene is TRBV4-1, the J gene TRBJ2-7; the match to TRBD2 covers 8 bases. The ends lost 1 base at V and 2 bases at J; junction bases unmatched: 7. The CDR3 loop spans 16 amino acids. Germline V gives CDR1 MGHRA, CDR2 YSYEKL. The DNA of the CDR3 is TGCGCCAGCAGCCAAGGAATTACTAGCGGACCCTACGAGCAGTACTTC. Protein product: CASSQGITSGPYEQYF.

This clonotype was detected ten times or more. The chain carries TRBV20-1 and TRBJ1-6; no clear D gene. Germline V CDR1 and CDR2: DFQATT, SNEGSKA (reference sequence). This CDR3 comprises 17 residues. V was clipped by 3 bases and J by 0 bases, with 15 bases between them. Written as DNA, the CDR3 is TGCAGTGCTAGGAAGGTAGGGTCGGGCTCCTATAATTCACCCCTCCACTTT. Protein product: CSARKVGSGSYNSPLHF.

The rearrangement links TRBV6-1 to TRBJ2-7, with D perhaps TRBD1 (6 bases). The germline V gene encodes CDR1 MNHNS and CDR2 SASEGT. The V end was cut by 6 bases, the J end by 0 bases, with 12 bases between. The CDR3 runs 14 residues. The CDR3 sequence is CASRPGHRSYEQYF. The CDR3 DNA follows: TGTGCCAGCAGGCCGGGACACCGCTCCTACGAGCAGTACTTC.

As concerns this clonotype: A much larger clonotype is one base distant, so this may be a read error. The chain combines TRBV6-1 with TRBJ1-2, with TRBD1 identical over 7 bases. This CDR3 spans 14 amino acids. The germline CDR1 and CDR2 sequences are MNHNS and SASEGT. V shed 6 bases and J 0 bases; nucleotides not matched to a gene: 4. The CDR3 protein is CASRPGTANYGYTF. The CDR3 bases are TGTGCCAGCAGACCCGGGACAGCTAACTATGGCTACACCTTC.

Only a few counts were recorded for this clonotype. The chain combines TRBV7-3 with TRBJ1-2, with 10 positions matching TRBD1. The CDR3 is 14 residues long. CDR1 and CDR2 from the germline V gene are SGHTA and FQGTGA. Trimming at V came to 4 bases and at J to 5 bases, leaving 4 bases not matched to a gene. The CDR3 coding sequence is TGTGCCAGCAGCTCGGGACAGGGGTGGTATGGCTACACCTTC. This translates into CASSSGQGWYGYTF.

This clonotype showed up many times. The chain combines TRBV5-5 with TRBJ1-4, with D unclear. This CDR3 has 15 amino acids. V was trimmed by 4 bases and J by 0 bases, leaving 10 bases between them. CDR1 SGHKS and CDR2 YYEKEE come from the germline V gene (reference sequence). The chain's CDR3 is CASSPRRTTNEKLFF. The CDR3 DNA sequence: TGTGCCAGCAGCCCCAGAAGGACAACTAATGAAAAACTGTTTTTT.

The sample holds many counts of this clonotype. This chain connects TRBV15 to TRBJ1-2, with a weak D call TRBD1 (6 bases). V was clipped by 3 bases and J by 8 bases, with 25 bases between them. The CDR3 runs 17 residues. Germline loops: CDR1 LNHNV, CDR2 YYDKDF (reference sequence). In DNA form, the CDR3 reads TGTGCCACCAGCAGTTACAGGACAGATCATCCCTCTCTCGGCTACACCTTC. Translation: CATSSYRTDHPSLGYTF.

This clonotype was detected ten times or more. This chain joins TRBV12-3 or TRBV12-4 and TRBJ1-5; D remains unclear. The CDR3 has 12 amino acids. Between the trimmed V and J ends, which lost 6 bases and 6 bases, there was a span of 9 bases. This chain's CDR3 is CASSRSGQPQHF. Here the CDR3 DNA reads TGTGCCAGCAGCAGGTCTGGTCAGCCCCAGCATTTT.

The V gene is TRBV7-6, the J gene TRBJ1-1; D not certain. CDR1 SGHVS and CDR2 FNYEAQ come from the germline V gene. There are 15 residues in the CDR3. V was pared by 5 bases and J by 5 bases, with 18 bases between. The CDR3 spells CASSAAGRNKTEAFF. The CDR3 DNA reads TGTGCCAGCAGCGCGGCCGGGCGAAACAAAACTGAAGCTTTCTTT.

This clonotype appeared a few times. The chain employs TRBV7-9 and TRBJ2-5, with D possibly being TRBD2 (5 bases). Germline V gene lookup returns CDR1 SEHNR and CDR2 FQNEAQ (reference sequence). This CDR3 is 14 amino acids long. Deletions cut 3 bases from V and 3 bases from J, with 11 bases between. The CDR3 region has the DNA TGTGCCAGCAGCTTGAGTCTAGCAAAAGAGACCCAGTACTTC. Protein: CASSLSLAKETQYF.

This clonotype was observed a few times. V and J are TRBV29-1 and TRBJ2-7, with 7 bases fitting TRBD1. The CDR3 has 15 amino acids. Unmatched junction bases numbered 13, after V lost 5 bases and J lost 3 bases. Germline CDR1 is SQVTM and CDR2 is ANQGSEA. As DNA, the CDR3 is TGCAGCGTTAATAGTTGGAGACAGGGCATCTACGAGCAGTACTTC. Translating gives CSVNSWRQGIYEQYF.

This clonotype has a handful of counts. The rearrangement joins TRBV24-1 to TRBJ2-2; tentative D call: TRBD2 (6 bases). Germline V gene data show CDR1 as KGHDR and CDR2 as SFDVKD. CDR3 length: 17 amino acids. V was cut by 4 bases and J by 2 bases, with 16 bases left in between. Written as DNA, the CDR3 is TGTGCCACCAGTGACCCGGGGGATCCGTCAAACACCGGGGAGCTGTTTTTT. As protein: CATSDPGDPSNTGELFF.

The J gene is TRBJ2-5, the V gene TRBV13, with TRBD2 matching 7 bases. The CDR3 runs 14 residues. The junction had 6 bases not matched to a gene; V was cut back by 5 bases and J by 3 bases. Germline values: CDR1 PRHDT, CDR2 FYEKMQ (reference sequence). DNA for the CDR3: TGTGCCAGCAGCCAACGGGGGGTTAAAGAGACCCAGTACTTC. This sequence encodes CASSQRGVKETQYF.

This clonotype appeared many times. The V and J genes are TRBV15 and TRBJ1-1; TRBD1 agrees at 7 bases. CDR1 and CDR2 (germline): LNHNV, YYDKDF (reference sequence). The CDR3 length is 14 residues. Germline trimming cut 1 base from V and 6 bases from J; bases unmatched to any gene: 5. CDR3 residues: CATSRGFGQAEAFF. CDR3 DNA: TGTGCCACCAGCAGAGGCTTTGGACAGGCTGAAGCTTTCTTT. Supplemented by reference TRBV15 and TRBJ1-1, the full variable domain reads DAMVIQNPRYQVTQFGKPVTLSCSQTLNHNVMYWYQQKSSQAPKLLFHYYDKDFNNEADTPDNFQSRRPNTSFCFLDIRSPGLGDTAMYLCATSRGFGQAEAFFGQGTRLTVV.

This clonotype has more than one count but fewer than ten. The chain links TRBV7-3 to TRBJ2-7; no clear D. CDR3 length: 13 residues. The V gene's germline CDR1 is SGHTA and CDR2 FQGTGA. V gave up 0 bases and J gave up 6 bases, with 9 bases separating them. This chain's CDR3 is CASSLTGKGEQYF. CDR3 coding DNA: TGTGCCAGCAGCTTAACGGGCAAGGGCGAGCAGTACTTC.

This clonotype has more than one count but fewer than ten. This sequence may be a read error, since a much larger clone differs from it by one base. This chain uses TRBV4-2 with TRBJ2-3; perhaps TRBD2 as D (6 bases). CDR3 length: 12 amino acids. Per germline, CDR1 LGHNA and CDR2 YNFKEQ. V lost 7 bases and J 5 bases, leaving 10 bases between the germline ends. The CDR3 bases are TGTGCCAGCACCCCCGGGGGAGATACGCAGTATTTT. Translating gives CASTPGGDTQYF.

This clonotype occurred many times. The chain joins TRBV20-1 to TRBJ2-1; TRBD2 agrees at 11 bases. With V trimmed by 3 bases and J by 9 bases, 10 bases remained unmatched. Germline-derived CDR1 and CDR2 are DFQATT and SNEGSKA (reference sequence). This CDR3 region has 15 residues. Here the CDR3 DNA reads TGCAGTGCTAGTAGCGGGGGGGCCGTAGATAGTGAGCAGTTCTTC. Protein: CSASSGGAVDSEQFF.

This clonotype was recorded at least ten times. The chain carries TRBV20-1 and TRBJ1-1; unclear D gene. V was cut by 2 bases and J by 1 base, with 8 bases left in between. The CDR3 has 13 residues. Germline values: CDR1 DFQATT, CDR2 SNEGSKA (reference sequence). The chain's CDR3 is CSARIAGNTEAFF. As DNA, the CDR3 is TGCAGTGCTAGAATCGCGGGGAACACTGAAGCTTTCTTT.

This clonotype was detected only a few times. The rearrangement joins TRBV30 to TRBJ2-7; D ambiguous. The V gene's germline CDR1 is GTSNPN and CDR2 SVGIG (reference sequence). CDR3 length equals 13 residues. The V gene lost 3 bases and the J gene lost 4 bases, with 13 bases spanning the gap. CDR3 bases: TGTGCCTGGAGGGGTACCCGACGGTACGAGCAGTACTTC. The encoded protein is CAWRGTRRYEQYF. The full variable domain, its missing parts supplied by reference TRBV30 and TRBJ2-7, is SQTIHQWPATLVQPVGSPLSLECTVEGTSNPNLYWYRQAAGRGLQLLFYSVGIGQISSEVPQNLSASRPQDRQFILSSKKLLLSDSGFYLCAWRGTRRYEQYFGPGTRLTVT.

V is TRBV5-8 and J is TRBJ2-3; D is ambiguous. The CDR3 totals 16 residues. V was trimmed by 2 bases and J by 0 bases, leaving 13 bases between them. The germline V gene encodes CDR1 SGHTS and CDR2 YDEGEE. The CDR3 region is CASSFQLHTSTDTQYF. The CDR3 region has the DNA TGTGCCAGCAGCTTCCAACTTCACACTAGCACAGATACGCAGTATTTT.

The chain links TRBV5-5 to TRBJ1-1; D ambiguous. Germline loops: CDR1 SGHKS, CDR2 YYEKEE (reference sequence). Deletions cut 3 bases from V and 1 base from J, with 7 bases between. CDR3 length equals 13 residues. The CDR3 DNA sequence: TGTGCCAGCAGCTACCGATGGAACACTGAAGCTTTCTTT. Protein product: CASSYRWNTEAFF.

Many counts were recorded for this clonotype. The chain combines TRBV24-1 with TRBJ1-2, with D maybe TRBD1 (6 bases). There are 14 residues in the CDR3. The germline gives CDR1 KGHDR, CDR2 SFDVKD. Trimming stripped 1 base from V and 2 bases from J, with 7 bases between. The DNA of the CDR3 is TGTGCCACCAGTGATTTACAGGGCAACTATGGCTACACCTTC. Its protein is CATSDLQGNYGYTF.

V usage is TRBV10-3 and J usage is TRBJ2-7, with a tentative D call TRBD1 (6 bases). V shed 7 bases and J shed 0 bases, with 16 bases lying between them. The CDR3 sequence is 15 residues long. Germline CDR1 ENHRY, CDR2 SYGVKD. The CDR3 here is CAIKIGQSSSYEQYF. CDR3 bases: TGTGCCATCAAGATAGGACAGAGCAGCTCCTACGAGCAGTACTTC.

This clonotype was observed many times. The chain recombines TRBV27 with TRBJ1-3, with 7 nucleotides matching TRBD1. The CDR3 sequence is 12 residues long. Germline V lookup: CDR1 MNHEY, CDR2 SMNVEV (reference sequence). With 8 bases clipped from V and 3 bases from J, the junction kept 1 base outside the gene matches. Here the CDR3 DNA reads TGTGCCAGCCGGACAGGTGGAAACACCATATATTTT. Amino acid sequence: CASRTGGNTIYF.

This clonotype showed up many times. V usage is TRBV10-3 and J usage is TRBJ1-5; D call uncertain. CDR3 size: 14 residues. V dropped 3 bases and J dropped 0 bases, with 6 bases sitting between them. Per the germline V gene, CDR1 is ENHRY and CDR2 is SYGVKD. CDR3 DNA: TGTGCCATCAGTGACACCAATAGCAATCAGCCCCAGCATTTT. Translated, it gives CAISDTNSNQPQHF.